These 30 T cell receptor beta chains were all obtained from the same sample, sequenced in a study of glioma-infiltrating T cells. The iRepertoire nested amplicon-rescue multiplex PCR amplified TCR alpha and beta CDR3s from RNA. TCRdb redid the calling of the multiplex PCR reads with MiXCR, one entry per CDR3 protein. This sample has approximately 120,000 distinct CDR3 sequences; more than 20% occur once, and the top ten carry approximately 16%. The source material was glioma tissue, nonneoplastic brain tissue, or PBMCs (not recorded which). The receptors were gathered from a human donor with low-grade glioma or glioblastoma, undergoing nonglioma brain surgery, or in good health (not recorded which).

A word on this clonotype: A much bigger clone sits one base away, suggesting this may be a read error. The CDR3: CARSTSQGYEQYF. The CDR3 bases are TGTGCCAGGAGTACGAGCCAGGGGTACGAGCAGTACTTC. The rearrangement joins TRBV6-5 to TRBJ2-7; D is perhaps TRBD1 (6 bases). The CDR3 consists of 13 residues. V was clipped by 9 bases and J by 4 bases, with 16 bases between them. Germline V gene sequence: CDR1 MNHEY, CDR2 SVGAGI.

Regarding this clonotype: This may arise from a read error, as a much more abundant clone is one base away. The genes are TRBV2 and TRBJ2-5; 10 nucleotides align to TRBD2. The CDR3 totals 14 residues. From germline, CDR1 is SNHLY and CDR2 FYNNEI. The CDR3 DNA is TGTGCCAGCAGCTCCACCACTAGCGGGGAGACCCAGCACTTC. Residues: CASSSTTSGETQHF.

This clonotype was recorded many times. V usage is TRBV6-1 and J usage is TRBJ2-1, with D perhaps matching TRBD2 (5 bases). Germline lookup yields CDR1 MNHNS and CDR2 SASEGT. The V gene lost 10 bases and the J gene lost 0 bases, with 22 bases spanning the gap. The CDR3 covers 17 residues. The CDR3 protein is CATRAETIDPSYNEQFF. The CDR3 bases are TGTGCCACCCGAGCGGAAACAATAGATCCCTCCTACAATGAGCAGTTCTTC.

This clonotype was found many times. The chain employs TRBV20-1 and TRBJ2-5; D not resolved. The CDR3 has 12 amino acids. Germline V gene data show CDR1 as DFQATT and CDR2 as SNEGSKA (reference sequence). V was trimmed by 4 bases and J by 4 bases, leaving 10 bases between them. The CDR3 nucleotides are TGCAGTGCTAATCTCTGGGGAGAGACCCAGTACTTC. Translating gives CSANLWGETQYF.

This clonotype was recorded many times. The rearrangement joins TRBV10-3 to TRBJ2-7, with a tentative D call TRBD2 (6 bases). V lost 4 bases to trimming and J lost 2 bases, with 9 bases between them. The CDR3 spans 13 residues. Germline V lookup: CDR1 ENHRY, CDR2 SYGVKD. The CDR3 sequence: CAISGGETYEQYF. The CDR3 bases are TGTGCCATCAGTGGGGGGGAAACCTACGAGCAGTACTTC.

A note on this clonotype: A much larger clone lies one base from this, so it may be a read error. The chain joins TRBV6-4 to TRBJ2-2, with D uncertain. The length of the CDR3 is 14 residues. Germline CDR1 and CDR2: MRHNA and SNTAGT. Trimming stripped 7 bases from V and 2 bases from J, with 11 bases between. CDR3 nucleotides: TGTGCCAGCAAAAGGACGGCCAACACCGGGGAGCTGTTTTTT. This codes for CASKRTANTGELFF.

This clonotype was counted ten times or more. V and J are TRBV20-1 and TRBJ2-1, with D perhaps TRBD2 (6 bases). Germline V CDR1 and CDR2: DFQATT, SNEGSKA (reference sequence). V lost 5 bases to trimming and J lost 5 bases, with 13 bases between them. The CDR3 covers 13 residues. The CDR3 sequence is CSALIAANNEQFF. The CDR3 nucleotides are TGCAGTGCTCTTATAGCGGCAAACAATGAGCAGTTCTTC.

On this clonotype itself: This clone may be a read error of a much larger clone one base away. This CDR3 fails to terminate in the conserved phenylalanine or tryptophan, so it likely reflects a read error. The chain joins TRBV6-1 to TRBJ1-3; D unresolved. Germline V gene sequence: CDR1 MNHNS, CDR2 SASEGT. V was shortened by 5 bases and J by 4 bases, with 9 bases between the two germline ends. This CDR3 is 13 amino acids long. The CDR3 sequence is CASSPGGGNTIYS. In DNA, the CDR3 is TGTGCCAGCAGTCCGGGAGGGGGAAACACCATATATTCT.

This clonotype has at least ten counts. This chain connects TRBV7-9 to TRBJ2-7; D ambiguous. Germline V CDR1 and CDR2: SEHNR, FQNEAQ (reference sequence). The CDR3 runs to 14 residues. V dropped 1 base and J dropped 1 base, with 8 bases sitting between them. CDR3 in DNA: TGTGCCAGCAGCTTAGTTGACAAGTCCTACGAGCAGTACTTC. Its protein product is CASSLVDKSYEQYF.

This clonotype came up many times. This chain uses TRBV28 with TRBJ2-7; a weak D match, TRBD2 (6 bases). V was trimmed by 0 bases and J by 3 bases, leaving 6 bases between them. Germline CDR1 is MDHEN and CDR2 is SYDVKM. The CDR3 spans 13 residues. The CDR3 reads CASSLWEGYEQYF. CDR3 in DNA: TGTGCCAGCAGTTTATGGGAGGGCTACGAGCAGTACTTC.

This clonotype was detected ten times or more. The rearrangement uses TRBV28 and TRBJ1-2, with a possible D match to TRBD1 (5 bases). Germline V gene lookup returns CDR1 MDHEN and CDR2 SYDVKM. V dropped 7 bases and J dropped 4 bases, with 19 bases sitting between them. The CDR3 loop spans 15 amino acids. DNA for the CDR3: TGTGCCAGCATAACTACGAATGACAGATTCTATGGCTACACCTTC. Its protein product is CASITTNDRFYGYTF.

This clonotype was found many times. This chain connects TRBV7-9 to TRBJ1-1; D unresolved. Trimming stripped 5 bases from V and 8 bases from J, with 18 bases between. The germline gives CDR1 SEHNR, CDR2 FQNEAQ (reference sequence). The CDR3 totals 14 residues. CDR3 coding DNA: TGTGCCAGCAGCGTATCCCAGAATAGCAGAGAAGCTTTCTTT. Residues: CASSVSQNSREAFF.

This clonotype has a count of ten or more. This chain links TRBV28 with TRBJ1-1; possible D gene TRBD1, 5 bases. This CDR3 contains 16 residues. Germline V lookup: CDR1 MDHEN, CDR2 SYDVKM. V was trimmed by 7 bases and J by 3 bases, leaving 21 bases between them. The CDR3 DNA sequence: TGTGCCAGCACCGGGCCGCCGGGACTCGAGGACACTGAAGCTTTCTTT. As protein: CASTGPPGLEDTEAFF.

This clonotype was seen many times. This chain uses TRBV4-1 with TRBJ2-7, with TRBD2 matching 8 bases. Trimming took 1 base from V and 3 from J; bases not matched to a gene: 5. CDR1 and CDR2 (germline): MGHRA, YSYEKL. The length of the CDR3 is 15 residues. In DNA form, the CDR3 reads TGCGCCAGCAGCCAAGTACTAGCGGAAAACTACGAGCAGTACTTC. It is translated as CASSQVLAENYEQYF.

This clonotype occurred many times. The V and J genes are TRBV6-1 and TRBJ2-3; 11 nucleotides agree with TRBD2. Germline CDR1 MNHNS, CDR2 SASEGT. J gave up 2 bases and V 10 bases, and 8 bases lay outside the gene matches. The CDR3 totals 15 residues. In DNA, the CDR3 is TGTGCCACCCCTAGCGGGAGGCCCCCCACAGATACGCAGTATTTT. It codes for CATPSGRPPTDTQYF.

This clonotype was seen many times. The chain recombines TRBV7-2 with TRBJ2-7; TRBD1 matches at 7 bases. This CDR3 spans 13 amino acids. J lost 3 bases, V lost 7 bases, and 6 bases had no gene match. Germline V gene lookup returns CDR1 SGHTA and CDR2 FQGNSA. As DNA, the CDR3 is TGTGCCAGCAACAGACAGGGAAGCTACGAGCAGTACTTC. Amino acids: CASNRQGSYEQYF.

The chain links TRBV7-3 to TRBJ2-7; no clear D gene. Germline V gene sequence: CDR1 SGHTA, CDR2 FQGTGA. This CDR3 region has 16 residues. V dropped 2 bases and J dropped 5 bases, with 19 bases sitting between them. Here the CDR3 DNA reads TGTGCCAGCAGCTTACCCTATCGCGCAGGTTTCAACGAGCAGTACTTC. Its protein is CASSLPYRAGFNEQYF.

This sequence joins TRBV27 and TRBJ2-7; TRBD2 matches at 8 bases. The CDR3 loop spans 14 amino acids. Unmatched junction bases numbered 7, after V lost 7 bases and J lost 2 bases. CDR1 and CDR2 (germline): MNHEY, SMNVEV (reference sequence). For the CDR3, the DNA is TGTGCCAGCACCCCAGCGGGAGAACCCTACGAGCAGTACTTC. It is translated as CASTPAGEPYEQYF.

At least ten counts were recorded for this clonotype. The chain has TRBV20-1 and TRBJ2-3, with 7 bases identical to TRBD1. Germline V gives CDR1 DFQATT, CDR2 SNEGSKA (reference sequence). Trimming removed 3 bases from V and 1 base from J; junction bases left unmatched: 19. The CDR3 consists of 19 residues. The CDR3 nucleotides read TGCAGTGCTAGGAGGCAGGGGGACGTGCCTTCCGAAGGCACAGATACGCAGTATTTT. Translated: CSARRQGDVPSEGTDTQYF.

This clonotype was detected ten times or more. The chain couples TRBV28 to TRBJ2-7; D remains ambiguous. Germline CDR1 is MDHEN and CDR2 is SYDVKM. CDR3 length: 12 amino acids. The V and J ends lost 6 bases and 0 bases respectively, with 6 bases between them. This chain's CDR3 is CASRPGSYEQYF. The CDR3 region has the DNA TGTGCCAGCAGACCCGGCTCCTACGAGCAGTACTTC. The entire variable domain, with the rest obtained from reference TRBV28 and TRBJ2-7, is as follows: DVKVTQSSRYLVKRTGEKVFLECVQDMDHENMFWYRQDPGLGLRLIYFSYDVKMKEKGDIPEGYSVSREKKERFSLILESASTNQTSMYLCASRPGSYEQYFGPGTRLTVT.

This clonotype was seen a few times. The J gene is TRBJ2-3, the V gene TRBV5-1; 7 bases are shared with TRBD1. The length of the CDR3 is 18 residues. Losses at the gene ends were 1 base for V and 3 bases for J; bases not matched to a gene: 14. Per the germline V gene, CDR1 is SGHRS and CDR2 is YFSETQ. The CDR3 region is CASSLYPQAPGGTDTQYF. CDR3 sequence (DNA): TGCGCCAGCAGCTTGTACCCACAGGCTCCAGGGGGAACAGATACGCAGTATTTT.

The V call is TRBV18, the J call TRBJ2-1; TRBD1 is a possible D gene (5 bases). With 6 bases removed from V and 1 base from J, the gap between germline ends came to 10 bases. The germline V gene has CDR1 KGHSH and CDR2 LQKENI. The CDR3 covers 14 residues. CDR3 in DNA: TGTGCCAGCTCTCAGGGTCTTTCCTACAATGAGCAGTTCTTC. Translated: CASSQGLSYNEQFF.

This clonotype has ten or more counts. The rearrangement joins TRBV28 to TRBJ2-7; 8 bases map to TRBD2. The CDR3 totals 16 residues. J was trimmed by 6 bases and V by 6 bases; bases with no gene match: 16. The germline gives CDR1 MDHEN, CDR2 SYDVKM. CDR3 DNA: TGTGCCAGCAGACCCTTCTCCTTACTAGCGGCGAGCGAGCAGTACTTC. Translation gives CASRPFSLLAASEQYF. The full variable domain, with the rest looked up from reference TRBV28 and TRBJ2-7, is DVKVTQSSRYLVKRTGEKVFLECVQDMDHENMFWYRQDPGLGLRLIYFSYDVKMKEKGDIPEGYSVSREKKERFSLILESASTNQTSMYLCASRPFSLLAASEQYFGPGTRLTVT.

This clonotype was seen only once. Being one base from a much bigger clone, this may be a read error. The chain couples TRBV4-1 to TRBJ2-2; 7 positions match TRBD1. CDR1 is MGHRA, CDR2 YSYEKL, per germline. The CDR3 is 16 amino acids. Unmatched junction bases numbered 8, after V lost 5 bases and J lost 2 bases. CDR3 DNA sequence: TGCGCCAGCAGCGCGAGACAGGGTTATAACACCGGGGAGCTGTTTTTT. It codes for CASSARQGYNTGELFF.

To note about this clonotype: This sequence may be a read error, since a much larger clone differs from it by one base. The chain recombines TRBV10-3 with TRBJ2-1; tentative D call: TRBD2 (6 bases). Germline V gives CDR1 ENHRY, CDR2 SYGVKD. The CDR3 totals 16 residues. The CDR3 sequence is CAVSDPRGTRNNEQFF. In DNA, the CDR3 is TGTGCCGTCAGTGACCCGCGGGGAACCCGAAACAATGAGCAGTTCTTC.

V and J are TRBV27 and TRBJ2-7, with TRBD1 matching 10 bases. CDR1 and CDR2 from the germline V gene are MNHEY and SMNVEV (reference sequence). V lost 4 bases and J lost 1; bases outside the gene matches: 4. The CDR3 runs 15 residues. CDR3 DNA: TGTGCCAGCAGTTCCAGGGACAGGGGTTCCTACGAGCAGTACTTC. This gives the protein CASSSRDRGSYEQYF.

A word on this clonotype: This may stem from a read error, because a much larger clone lies one nucleotide away. This chain links TRBV4-1 with TRBJ1-1; D possibly corresponds to TRBD1 (5 bases). Germline CDR1 MGHRA, CDR2 YSYEKL. The CDR3 totals 14 residues. Here the CDR3 reads CASRGLLKGTQAFF. The CDR3 DNA follows: TGCGCCAGCAGGGGGCTGCTGAAGGGCACTCAAGCTTTCTTT.

This clonotype was picked up many times. The chain has TRBV6-1 and TRBJ2-1, with D possibly TRBD2 on 5 matching bases. The CDR3 spans 13 residues. V dropped 7 bases and J dropped 15 bases, with 22 bases sitting between them. The germline V gene has CDR1 MNHNS and CDR2 SASEGT. DNA for the CDR3: TGTGCCAGCACTTTAGACCCGACGGGGTATCGGTTCTTC. Its protein is CASTLDPTGYRFF.

The table lists this clonotype with many counts. V and J are TRBV6-2 or TRBV6-3 and TRBJ2-5, with TRBD2 as a possible D gene (5 bases). The CDR3 extends over 13 amino acids. CDR1 and CDR2 from the germline V gene are MNHEY and SVGEGT. V dropped 3 bases and J dropped 9 bases, with 14 bases sitting between them. CDR3 loop: CASSYSSSGAQYF. CDR3 coding DNA: TGTGCCAGCAGTTATTCCTCCTCCGGGGCCCAGTACTTC.

Many counts were recorded for this clonotype. CDR3 sequence: CSAGDLMDEQFF. For the CDR3, the DNA is TGCAGTGCTGGGGACTTGATGGATGAGCAGTTCTTC. The rearrangement joins TRBV20-1 to TRBJ2-1, with D possibly matching TRBD2 (6 bases). Trimming cost V 5 bases and J 8 bases, with 13 bases left between them. This CDR3 spans 12 amino acids. The germline V gene has CDR1 DFQATT and CDR2 SNEGSKA (reference sequence).